In this sample, the clone carrying this TCR beta chain turned up many times. Its antigen is still unknown. From RNA, the CDR3 regions of TCR beta chains were amplified and sequenced. Investigators did first-round RT-PCR with HTBI primers, then second-round multiplex PCR. TCRdb re-derived calls from the multiplex PCR reads in MiXCR, one entry per CDR3 protein. The profile covers under 350,000 distinct CDR3 sequences, with 15% to 20% appearing a single time and approximately 13% taken by the ten largest. The data stem from a study of Graves' ophthalmopathy and Graves' hyperthyroidism. Study-wide findings and caveats: As the model predicted ophthalmopathy progression, it achieved a sensitivity of less than 71% and a specificity of around 73%. Clonotypes were expanded in thyroid at above 0.001 frequency, and most also appeared in blood.

From germline, CDR1 is SGHRS and CDR2 YFSETQ. The CDR3 runs 13 residues. V lost 4 bases and J 4 bases, leaving 11 bases between the germline ends. The specimen was peripheral blood. The chain uses TRBV5-1 and TRBJ1-2; D unclear. This clonotype was sampled from an adult man with Graves' ophthalmopathy. The CDR3 loop reads CASSADQSYGYTF. CDR3 coding DNA: TGCGCCAGCAGCGCTGATCAGTCCTATGGCTACACCTTC.